Below, 28 T cell receptor beta chains from the same sample are listed, as sequenced in a study of CD8 T cells in Susac syndrome. Random hexamers served to reverse transcribe roughly 0.45 to 1 ug RNA. Via MiXCR, TCRdb re-called the immunoSEQ multiplex PCR reads, giving one row per CDR3 protein. In the table there are roughly 120,000 distinct CDR3 sequences, just under 95% of which are singletons. The specimen was CD4+ T cells from PBMCs. The origin of the receptors is a human donor in good health.

This clonotype was detected only once. This chain links TRBV19 with TRBJ1-5; D not resolved. CDR1 and CDR2 (germline): LNHDA, SQIVND (reference sequence). The ends were cut back, 6 bases at V and 2 bases at J, with 17 bases in the middle. The CDR3 loop spans 16 amino acids. CDR3: CASSRWPESGNQPQHF. The CDR3 DNA is TGTGCCAGTAGCCGCTGGCCGGAATCAGGCAATCAGCCCCAGCATTTT.

This chain joins TRBV12-3 or TRBV12-4 and TRBJ2-5, with 9 bases identical to TRBD2. With V trimmed by 5 bases and J by 2 bases, 6 bases remained unmatched. This CDR3 comprises 15 residues. The CDR3 sequence: CASSAGTSRQETQYF. CDR3 DNA sequence: TGTGCCAGCAGTGCAGGGACTAGCAGACAAGAGACCCAGTACTTC.

The chain carries TRBV13 and TRBJ1-5, with 7 positions matching TRBD1. The CDR3 extends over 16 amino acids. Germline CDR1 PRHDT, CDR2 FYEKMQ (reference sequence). J was trimmed by 2 bases and V by 0 bases; bases with no gene match: 4. Here the CDR3 DNA reads TGTGCCAGCAGCTTAGGCAGGGGGAATCGCAATCAGCCCCAGCATTTT. Residues: CASSLGRGNRNQPQHF.

Regarding this clonotype: The junction shows a germline mismatch at one end, possibly a read error. The chain joins TRBV3-1 to TRBJ2-3; D not resolved. The CDR3 totals 12 residues. Germline values: CDR1 LGHDT, CDR2 YNNKEL (reference sequence). DNA of the CDR3: TGTGCCAGCAGGGCGACCACAGATACGCAGTTTTTT. Its translation: CASRATTDTQFF.

The CDR3 DNA sequence: TGTGCCAGCAGCCATCGAGACGGCGGTAGAAGTCGGTATACGCAGTATTTT. Translating it yields CASSHRDGGRSRYTQYF. The V and J genes are TRBV3-1 and TRBJ2-3; D unclear. From germline, CDR1 is LGHDT and CDR2 YNNKEL (reference sequence). V lost 3 bases to trimming and J lost 7 bases, with 23 bases between them. The CDR3 covers 17 residues.

The V call is TRBV6-2 or TRBV6-3, the J call TRBJ2-5; 7 bases match TRBD1. This CDR3 has 13 residues. J gave up 3 bases and V 5 bases, and 3 bases lay outside the gene matches. Germline values: CDR1 MNHEY, CDR2 SVGEGT. The CDR3 nucleotides read TGTGCCAGCAGTCCGACAGGGAAAGAGACCCAGTACTTC. It codes for CASSPTGKETQYF.

This sequence joins TRBV3-1 and TRBJ2-3; 12 nucleotides line up with TRBD2. Germline lookup yields CDR1 LGHDT and CDR2 YNNKEL (reference sequence). Trimming took 3 bases from V and 2 from J; bases not matched to a gene: 6. The CDR3 is 17 residues long. CDR3 amino acids: CASSQRTSGTYTDTQYF. The CDR3 region has the DNA TGTGCCAGCAGCCAGAGGACTAGCGGGACCTACACAGATACGCAGTATTTT.

The chain is built from TRBV6-1 and TRBJ2-7, with D perhaps TRBD1 (5 bases). The V end was cut by 4 bases, the J end by 7 bases, with 14 bases between. The CDR3 is 13 residues long. CDR1 and CDR2 (germline): MNHNS, SASEGT. As DNA, the CDR3 is TGTGCCAGCAGTGCGACAGCTCCCGCAGAGCAGTACTTC. Translating gives CASSATAPAEQYF.

The chain couples TRBV12-3 or TRBV12-4 to TRBJ2-7; TRBD1 agrees at 10 bases. V dropped 3 bases and J dropped 4; count of bases not matched to a gene: 3. There are 14 residues in the CDR3. CDR3 loop: CASSLGQGFYEQYF. CDR3 DNA sequence: TGTGCCAGCAGTTTGGGACAGGGGTTTTACGAGCAGTACTTC.

This chain uses TRBV15 with TRBJ2-1, with TRBD2 identical over 14 bases. Germline V gene data show CDR1 as LNHNV and CDR2 as YYDKDF (reference sequence). There are 19 residues in the CDR3. V lost 5 bases, J lost 2 bases, and 11 bases stayed unmatched. CDR3 DNA: TGTGCCACCAGCCCGTTGGGACTAGCGGGAGTGGAGACCTACAATGAGCAGTTCTTC. This codes for CATSPLGLAGVETYNEQFF.

V and J are TRBV3-1 and TRBJ1-3, with unresolved D. V lost 2 bases to trimming and J lost 11 bases, with 13 bases between them. Germline V gives CDR1 LGHDT, CDR2 YNNKEL (reference sequence). This CDR3 spans 13 amino acids. This CDR3 reads CASSQREGDPIYF. The DNA for the CDR3 is TGTGCCAGCAGCCAAAGGGAGGGAGATCCCATATATTTT.

V is TRBV6-1 and J is TRBJ1-2, with 7 bases matching TRBD1. CDR3 length equals 15 residues. The ends lost 6 bases at V and 4 bases at J; junction bases unmatched: 11. Germline CDR1 and CDR2: MNHNS and SASEGT. CDR3 region: CASRMGGGAVYGYTF. CDR3 coding DNA: TGTGCCAGCAGGATGGGAGGGGGCGCCGTCTATGGCTACACCTTC.

This clonotype was detected once. The rearrangement joins TRBV5-6 to TRBJ1-1; D unresolved. Trimming took off 2 bases at V and 4 bases at J, with 15 bases between the two ends. The germline V gene has CDR1 SGHDT and CDR2 YYEEEE. The CDR3 sequence is 15 residues long. The CDR3 DNA sequence: TGTGCCAGCAGCTTTATCCATCCCGCCTCCACTGAAGCTTTCTTT. It codes for CASSFIHPASTEAFF.

V and J are TRBV14 and TRBJ2-1; 9 bases map to TRBD1. Germline CDR1 reads SGHDN; CDR2 reads FVKESK. The V and J ends lost 3 bases and 4 bases, in that order; junction bases with no gene match: 4. CDR3 length: 15 amino acids. Written as DNA, the CDR3 is TGTGCCAGCAGCCATCGGACAGGGGTTTACAATGAGCAGTTCTTC. It specifies CASSHRTGVYNEQFF.

This chain joins TRBV5-1 and TRBJ2-3; 9 bases line up with TRBD2. This CDR3 comprises 15 residues. Germline values: CDR1 SGHRS, CDR2 YFSETQ. V lost 6 bases and J lost 2; bases outside the gene matches: 7. CDR3 sequence: CASTRAGGSTDTQYF. CDR3 DNA: TGCGCCAGCACCAGAGCGGGAGGCTCCACAGATACGCAGTATTTT.

This clonotype has a handful of counts. The gene calls are TRBV20-1 and TRBJ1-2; D is uncertain. Germline CDR1 and CDR2: DFQATT and SNEGSKA (reference sequence). CDR3 length equals 12 residues. V was clipped by 0 bases and J by 4 bases, with 6 bases between them. The chain's CDR3 is CSAREGGYGYTF. In nucleotides, the CDR3 is TGCAGTGCTAGAGAGGGCGGCTATGGCTACACCTTC.

This chain joins TRBV2 and TRBJ1-5; a possible D gene is TRBD1 (5 bases). The CDR3 has 14 residues. Trimming removed 6 bases from V and 4 bases from J, with 13 bases in between. Per germline, CDR1 SNHLY and CDR2 FYNNEI. The DNA of the CDR3 is TGTGCCAGCAGATTCGGTCAGGGTAATCAGCCCCAGCATTTT. As protein: CASRFGQGNQPQHF.

V is TRBV9 and J is TRBJ2-3; no firm D call. The CDR3 contains 15 residues. CDR1 and CDR2 from the germline V gene are SGDLS and YYNGEE. The V end was cut by 1 base, the J end by 0 bases, with 9 bases between. CDR3 bases: TGTGCCAGCAGCGTAATAACCTCTAGCACAGATACGCAGTATTTT. This gives the protein CASSVITSSTDTQYF.

The chain employs TRBV19 and TRBJ2-6; a weak D match, TRBD2 (5 bases). The CDR3 has 17 amino acids. CDR1 is LNHDA, CDR2 SQIVND, per germline (reference sequence). Trimming left V 4 bases short and J 0 bases short, with 13 bases between. CDR3: CASSTLTGFSGANVLTF. The CDR3 DNA reads TGTGCCAGTAGTACGCTTACGGGGTTCTCTGGGGCCAACGTCCTGACTTTC.

The chain couples TRBV6-2 or TRBV6-3 to TRBJ2-7; a possible D gene is TRBD2 (5 bases). The CDR3 is 18 amino acids. Germline CDR1 is MNHEY and CDR2 is SVGEGT. V was shortened by 0 bases and J by 3 bases, with 21 bases between the two germline ends. DNA for the CDR3: TGTGCCAGCAGTTACTCGAATTTTCGCCGGGGTGGCCACTACGAGCAGTACTTC. Encoded protein: CASSYSNFRRGGHYEQYF.

This rearrangement joins TRBV7-9 to TRBJ1-1; the D is unclear. This CDR3 contains 13 residues. In germline, CDR1 is SEHNR, CDR2 FQNEAQ (reference sequence). Trimming pared 5 bases from V and 5 bases from J, leaving 12 bases between. CDR3 loop: CASSGAGETEAFF. The CDR3 DNA reads as TGTGCCAGCAGCGGCGCGGGAGAAACTGAAGCTTTCTTT.

In nucleotides, the CDR3 is TGCGCCAGCAGCCCCGGTGGGGGAGCTAACTATGGCTACACCTTC. Translating it yields CASSPGGGANYGYTF. This chain links TRBV4-1 with TRBJ1-2, with D tentatively TRBD1 (5 bases). Per the germline V gene, CDR1 is MGHRA and CDR2 is YSYEKL. Between the trimmed V and J ends, which lost 4 bases and 0 bases, there was a span of 12 bases. The CDR3 has 15 amino acids.

The V gene is TRBV25-1, the J gene TRBJ2-5; TRBD1 aligns across 12 bases. V gave up 1 base and J gave up 5 bases; unmatched junction bases: 11. The CDR3 runs 18 residues. Germline CDR1 is MGHDK and CDR2 is SYGVNS. CDR3 coding DNA: TGTGCCAGCAGTGAATTGGGACAGGGGGCGACTTCTGAGGAGACCCAGTACTTC. Translation gives CASSELGQGATSEETQYF.

This clonotype came up once. The chain couples TRBV6-5 to TRBJ1-1, with 7 bases lining up with TRBD1. This CDR3 is built from 14 residues. Per the germline V gene, CDR1 is MNHEY and CDR2 is SVGAGI. The V segment lost 2 bases and the J segment 6 bases; nucleotides outside the gene matches: 6. Written as DNA, the CDR3 is TGTGCCAGCAGTTACCTACAGGGGTTCTCTGAAGCTTTCTTT. This codes for CASSYLQGFSEAFF.

V gene TRBV20-1 combines with J gene TRBJ2-7, with TRBD2 identical over 7 bases. The CDR3 extends over 15 amino acids. Looked up from germline, CDR1 is DFQATT and CDR2 is SNEGSKA (reference sequence). V dropped 1 base and J dropped 2; count of bases not matched to a gene: 8. The CDR3 loop reads CSARARRAGAYEQYF. The CDR3, as DNA: TGCAGTGCTAGAGCCCGACGGGCGGGGGCCTACGAGCAGTACTTC.

The genes are TRBV9 and TRBJ1-2, with D possibly matching TRBD1 (6 bases). Trimming shortened V by 4 bases and J by 2 bases, and 15 bases separated the two germline ends. This CDR3 comprises 15 residues. Germline values: CDR1 SGDLS, CDR2 YYNGEE. The CDR3, as DNA: TGTGCCAGCAGCCCGAGGACAGCCGGGAACTATGGCTACACCTTC. Protein: CASSPRTAGNYGYTF.

J is TRBJ1-1 and V is TRBV10-3, with no clear D. Trimming took off 2 bases at V and 1 base at J, with 11 bases between the two ends. The CDR3 has 15 amino acids. Germline CDR1 is ENHRY and CDR2 is SYGVKD. The CDR3 sequence is CAISEHGGSNTEAFF. CDR3 sequence (DNA): TGTGCCATCAGTGAGCACGGCGGATCGAACACTGAAGCTTTCTTT.

The sample holds one count of this clonotype. The V call is TRBV3-1, the J call TRBJ2-1; unclear D gene. This CDR3 spans 20 amino acids. V was pared by 1 base and J by 0 bases, with 22 bases between. Germline CDR1 is LGHDT and CDR2 is YNNKEL (reference sequence). CDR3 sequence (DNA): TGTGCCAGCAGCCAAGCAAACGACCCCCTCGGCCGGAGCTCCTACAATGAGCAGTTCTTC. This translates into CASSQANDPLGRSSYNEQFF.